These 29 T cell receptor beta chains share one sample of origin, sequenced in a study of Ad26.COV2.S vaccination and SARS-CoV-2 variants. TCRdb keeps only in-frame clones here, not all; method: immunoSEQ multiplex PCR. The sample holds around 300,000 clones, less than 90% seen once. Stated treatment: about 20 received Ad26.COV2.S at low or high dose, single or two shots; about 5 received placebo; per-sample allocation not given. The samples date from day 63 after the first vaccine or placebo injection. Sequencing used peripheral blood, obtained in a trial of Ad26.COV2.S vaccine versus placebo. These TCRs come from a person between 18 and 65 years old who received the Ad26.COV2.S COVID-19 vaccine or a placebo.

CDR3 DNA sequence: TGTGCCAGCAGTTTTCTGGGGCGGCGGAATGAGCAGTTCTTC. Protein sequence: CASSFLGRRNEQFF. The rearrangement uses TRBV28 and TRBJ2-1; TRBD1 is a possible D gene (5 bases). The V gene's germline CDR1 is MDHEN and CDR2 SYDVKM. The CDR3 totals 14 residues. V was shortened by 3 bases and J by 7 bases, with 13 bases between the two germline ends.

This clone appeared once. The rearrangement links TRBV28 to TRBJ1-1; the D gene is possibly TRBD1 (6 bases). Germline CDR1 is MDHEN and CDR2 is SYDVKM. Trimming cost V 3 bases and J 8 bases, with 13 bases left between them. The CDR3 totals 13 residues. The chain's CDR3 is CASSFLEGGEAFF. The CDR3, as DNA: TGTGCCAGCAGTTTCCTCGAGGGGGGGGAAGCTTTCTTT.

This chain links TRBV2 with TRBJ1-5; D is ambiguous. Trimming shortened V by 6 bases and J by 4 bases, and 7 bases separated the two germline ends. This CDR3 is built from 12 residues. Germline CDR1 is SNHLY and CDR2 is FYNNEI. The CDR3 region is CASRSRNQPQHF. The CDR3 coding sequence is TGTGCCAGCAGAAGCCGGAATCAGCCCCAGCATTTT.

This clone was seen a few times. The junction shows a germline mismatch at one end, possibly a read error. The V call is TRBV3-1 (or the pseudogene TRBV3-2), the J call TRBJ2-7; no firm D call. The CDR3 has 11 residues. Germline CDR1 and CDR2: LGHDT and YNNKEL (reference sequence). Here the CDR3 reads CASSQDYSPDF. In DNA, the CDR3 is TGTGCCAGCAGCCAAGATTATTCTCCTGACTTC.

This sequence joins TRBV27 and TRBJ2-7; 11 bases fit TRBD2. Looked up from germline, CDR1 is MNHEY and CDR2 is SMNVEV (reference sequence). The CDR3 consists of 15 residues. V gave up 6 bases and J gave up 6 bases; unmatched junction bases: 10. The CDR3 sequence: CASRRTSGSQGEQYF. In DNA, the CDR3 is TGTGCCAGCAGGAGGACTAGCGGGTCCCAGGGCGAGCAGTACTTC.

The chain has TRBV28 and TRBJ2-5; D perhaps matches TRBD1 (6 bases). The V gene's germline CDR1 is MDHEN and CDR2 SYDVKM. Trimming shortened V by 4 bases and J by 2 bases, and 14 bases separated the two germline ends. There are 15 residues in the CDR3. Here the CDR3 DNA reads TGTGCCAGCAGTTCCCCTGCGACAGGTCAAGAGACCCAGTACTTC. Residues: CASSSPATGQETQYF.

The chain uses TRBV28 and TRBJ1-2; 8 bases map to TRBD1. Germline assignment: CDR1 MDHEN and CDR2 SYDVKM. The length of the CDR3 is 15 residues. V shed 3 bases, J shed 8 bases, and the junction held 11 bases outside the gene matches. For the CDR3, the DNA is TGTGCCAGCAGTTTCCCTCCCGACAGGGGATGGGGCTACACCTTC. This sequence encodes CASSFPPDRGWGYTF.

The V call is TRBV7-2, the J call TRBJ1-4; 7 bases map to TRBD1. Germline V lookup: CDR1 SGHTA, CDR2 FQGNSA. V lost 1 base and J lost 8; bases outside the gene matches: 13. The CDR3 is 17 residues long. CDR3 sequence reads: CASSLVAGQHMGEKLFF. The CDR3 DNA follows: TGTGCCAGCAGCTTAGTGGCGGGACAGCACATGGGAGAAAAACTGTTTTTT.

V gene TRBV7-9 combines with J gene TRBJ1-1, with D possibly being TRBD1 (6 bases). This CDR3 region has 12 residues. Germline CDR1 reads SEHNR; CDR2 reads FQNEAQ (reference sequence). Trimming cost V 6 bases and J 11 bases, with 16 bases left between them. CDR3 sequence reads: CASSGQGKGAFF. CDR3 coding DNA: TGTGCCAGCAGTGGCCAGGGGAAAGGGGCTTTCTTT.

The V gene is TRBV11-2, the J gene TRBJ1-2, with D maybe TRBD1 (5 bases). This CDR3 comprises 13 residues. CDR1 and CDR2 from the germline V gene are SGHAT and FQNNGV. V gave up 3 bases and J gave up 3 bases, with 8 bases separating them. As DNA, the CDR3 is TGTGCCAGCAGCTTGGGGCGCGACTATGGCTACACCTTC. Protein product: CASSLGRDYGYTF.

V gene TRBV3-1 (or the pseudogene TRBV3-2) combines with J gene TRBJ2-4; D might be TRBD1 (6 bases). V shed 2 bases and J shed 0 bases, with 14 bases lying between them. CDR1 is LGHDT, CDR2 YNNKEL, per germline (reference sequence). CDR3 size: 17 residues. The CDR3 nucleotides are TGTGCCAGCAGCCAAAAGGACAGAACCCTAGCCAAAAACATTCAGTACTTC. As protein: CASSQKDRTLAKNIQYF.

The sample holds one count of this clone. The chain carries TRBV7-8 and TRBJ2-5; D is perhaps TRBD1 (6 bases). Germline assignment: CDR1 SGHVS and CDR2 FQNEAQ. The CDR3 is 13 amino acids. V shed 5 bases and J shed 3 bases, with 10 bases lying between them. CDR3 protein: CASSRRTEETQYF. The CDR3 nucleotides are TGTGCCAGCAGCCGAAGGACAGAAGAGACCCAGTACTTC.

The V gene is TRBV5-1, the J gene TRBJ2-3; D unclear. The V end lost 4 bases, the J end lost 1 base, and 10 bases lay between the germline ends. The CDR3 has 14 residues. Germline V gives CDR1 SGHRS, CDR2 YFSETQ. CDR3 nucleotides: TGCGCCAGCAGCCCTCGGACGGGCACAGATACGCAGTATTTT. This gives the protein CASSPRTGTDTQYF.

This clone was recorded once. Here the CDR3 reads CAWSVQGYIFNQPQHF. CDR3 bases: TGTGCCTGGAGTGTACAGGGGTACATCTTCAATCAGCCCCAGCATTTT. The chain links TRBV30 to TRBJ1-5; 7 positions agree with TRBD1. This CDR3 region has 16 residues. The J segment lost 3 bases and the V segment lost 0 bases, leaving 8 bases of the junction unmatched. Germline loops: CDR1 GTSNPN, CDR2 SVGIG (reference sequence). Full variable domain (outside the CDR3, taken from reference TRBV30 and TRBJ1-5): SQTIHQWPATLVQPVGSPLSLECTVEGTSNPNLYWYRQAAGRGLQLLFYSVGIGQISSEVPQNLSASRPQDRQFILSSKKLLLSDSGFYLCAWSVQGYIFNQPQHFGDGTRLSIL.

The rearrangement links TRBV7-2 to TRBJ2-7; perhaps TRBD1 as D (6 bases). CDR1 SGHTA and CDR2 FQGNSA come from the germline V gene. This CDR3 comprises 16 residues. Between the trimmed V and J ends, which lost 1 base and 4 bases, there was a span of 17 bases. CDR3 in DNA: TGTGCCAGCAGCTTAGGTTCAGGGACCGGGACATACGAGCAGTACTTC. Amino acid sequence: CASSLGSGTGTYEQYF.

This chain connects TRBV19 to TRBJ2-1, with TRBD2 identical over 9 bases. The germline gives CDR1 LNHDA, CDR2 SQIVND (reference sequence). This CDR3 is built from 15 residues. V was clipped by 4 bases and J by 7 bases; unmatched bases: 8. The CDR3 loop is CASSNAGTSQNEQFF. The CDR3 nucleotides are TGTGCCAGTAGTAACGCCGGGACTAGCCAGAATGAGCAGTTCTTC.

The rearrangement links TRBV5-1 to TRBJ2-5, with D hard to call. Germline V CDR1 and CDR2: SGHRS, YFSETQ. Trimming took off 4 bases at V and 2 bases at J, with 15 bases between the two ends. There are 15 residues in the CDR3. The CDR3 reads CASSPLTLGQETQYF. The CDR3 DNA follows: TGCGCCAGCAGCCCACTGACCCTTGGGCAAGAGACCCAGTACTTC.

This chain joins TRBV6-5 and TRBJ1-5, with D possibly TRBD1 on 6 matching bases. V was shortened by 0 bases and J by 0 bases, with 9 bases between the two germline ends. This CDR3 region has 16 residues. From germline, CDR1 is MNHEY and CDR2 SVGAGI. CDR3 nucleotides: TGTGCCAGCAGTTACTCCCGGACAGATAGCAATCAGCCCCAGCATTTT. It is translated as CASSYSRTDSNQPQHF.

The chain has TRBV7-9 and TRBJ2-3; D not resolved. Germline CDR1 reads SEHNR; CDR2 reads FQNEAQ (reference sequence). The CDR3 covers 15 residues. V was trimmed by 5 bases and J by 3 bases, leaving 15 bases between them. The CDR3 reads CASSLRDIGTDTQYF. The CDR3 nucleotides are TGTGCCAGCAGCCTTAGGGATATAGGGACAGATACGCAGTATTTT.

This clone has a handful of counts. This chain uses TRBV9 with TRBJ1-6, with 10 bases lining up with TRBD1. V shed 3 bases, J shed 6 bases, and the junction held 15 bases outside the gene matches. The CDR3 is made up of 19 amino acids. Per germline, CDR1 SGDLS and CDR2 YYNGEE. CDR3 DNA sequence: TGTGCCAGCAGCGGAGAAGAAGGAGGGACAGGGGAAAGTAATTCACCCCTCCACTTT. It translates to CASSGEEGGTGESNSPLHF.

The chain employs TRBV5-1 and TRBJ2-1; D is undetermined. Germline V CDR1 and CDR2: SGHRS, YFSETQ. V lost 5 bases and J 5 bases, leaving 11 bases between the germline ends. The CDR3 extends over 13 amino acids. Here the CDR3 DNA reads TGCGCCAGCAGTCCTGACCCGGACAATGAGCAGTTCTTC. Protein: CASSPDPDNEQFF.

J is TRBJ2-7 and V is TRBV6-5, with a tentative D call TRBD2 (5 bases). The germline V gene encodes CDR1 MNHEY and CDR2 SVGAGI. Deletions cut 8 bases from V and 0 bases from J, with 11 bases between. The CDR3 is 13 amino acids. The DNA of the CDR3 is TGTGCCAGCTGCGGGCTGAGCTCCTACGAGCAGTACTTC. Translation: CASCGLSSYEQYF.

The chain couples TRBV15 to TRBJ2-7; D ambiguous. This CDR3 has 14 residues. The V gene lost 0 bases and the J gene lost 5 bases, with 11 bases spanning the gap. Germline CDR1 and CDR2: LNHNV and YYDKDF (reference sequence). The CDR3 DNA follows: TGTGCCACCAGCAGAGATGTTCTCTGGGACGAGCAGTACTTC. Amino acid sequence: CATSRDVLWDEQYF.

The rearrangement uses TRBV24-1 and TRBJ2-1; D remains ambiguous. This CDR3 has 13 residues. Germline CDR1 and CDR2: KGHDR and SFDVKD. The ends were cut back, 3 bases at V and 4 bases at J, with 6 bases in the middle. The CDR3 loop reads CATSDPPYNEQFF. Here the CDR3 DNA reads TGTGCCACCAGTGATCCCCCATACAATGAGCAGTTCTTC.

Only a few counts were recorded for this clone. This CDR3 is also generated by other DNA sequences in the sample. The J gene is TRBJ2-7, the V gene TRBV6-5; D is perhaps TRBD1 or TRBD2 (5 bases each). The ends were cut back, 6 bases at V and 0 bases at J, with 9 bases in the middle. Germline-derived CDR1 and CDR2 are MNHEY and SVGAGI. This CDR3 spans 13 amino acids. The CDR3 loop reads CASRGTLSYEQYF. In DNA, the CDR3 is TGTGCCAGCAGGGGGACCCTCTCCTACGAGCAGTACTTC.

The chain combines TRBV2 with TRBJ2-7, with 9 bases matching TRBD2. The CDR3 runs 12 residues. Germline V gene sequence: CDR1 SNHLY, CDR2 FYNNEI. Germline trimming cut 7 bases from V and 4 bases from J; bases unmatched to any gene: 2. The CDR3 nucleotides are TGTGCCAGCACAGCGGGAGGTTACGAGCAGTACTTC. The encoded protein is CASTAGGYEQYF.

This chain links TRBV7-2 with TRBJ1-5; no clear D. The CDR3 runs 14 residues. The germline V gene has CDR1 SGHTA and CDR2 FQGNSA. The V and J ends lost 3 bases and 1 base respectively, with 7 bases between them. This CDR3 is CASSFGPSNQPQHF. As DNA, the CDR3 is TGTGCCAGCAGCTTTGGGCCCAGCAATCAGCCCCAGCATTTT. The whole variable domain, remainder taken from reference TRBV7-2 and TRBJ1-5, is GAGVSQSPSNKVTEKGKDVELRCDPISGHTALYWYRQSLGQGLEFLIYFQGNSAPDKSGLPSDRFSAERTGGSVSTLTIQRTQQEDSAVYLCASSFGPSNQPQHFGDGTRLSIL.

This rearrangement joins TRBV2 to TRBJ1-2; maybe TRBD1 (5 bases). CDR3 length: 14 residues. V gave up 3 bases and J gave up 8 bases, with 16 bases separating them. Germline CDR1 reads SNHLY; CDR2 reads FYNNEI. The CDR3 region is CASSDTEGLGGYTF. CDR3 in DNA: TGTGCCAGCAGTGATACAGAGGGGCTCGGGGGCTACACCTTC. Together with reference TRBV2 and TRBJ1-2, the CDR3 gives the full variable domain: EPEVTQTPSHQVTQMGQEVILRCVPISNHLYFYWYRQILGQKVEFLVSFYNNEISEKSEIFDDQFSVERPDGSNFTLKIRSTKLEDSAMYFCASSDTEGLGGYTFGSGTRLTVV.

This chain connects TRBV4-1 to TRBJ2-7; maybe TRBD1 (5 bases). The germline V gene encodes CDR1 MGHRA and CDR2 YSYEKL. Trimming took off 4 bases at V and 4 bases at J, with 11 bases between the two ends. This CDR3 is 13 amino acids long. For the CDR3, the DNA is TGCGCCAGCAGCCGGGGCCTCCAGTACGAGCAGTACTTC. Its protein is CASSRGLQYEQYF.